This TCR beta chain is drawn from a study of blood T cell repertoires in COVID-19. TCRdb keeps only in-frame clones here, not all; method: immunoSEQ multiplex PCR. The sample shows approximately 240,000 clones, just under 85% of them seen only once. This clone came up once. Germline V gene data show CDR1 as LNHDA and CDR2 as SQIVND (reference sequence). The CDR3 loop spans 13 amino acids. V lost 3 bases and J 7 bases, leaving 7 bases between the germline ends. The specimen was PBMCs or T cells enriched from blood (not recorded which). The TCR sequence derives from a woman between 40 and 50 years old with acute COVID-19. The genes are TRBV19 and TRBJ1-6; maybe TRBD1 (5 bases). The chain's CDR3 is CASSMGGNSPLHF. The CDR3 DNA reads TGTGCCAGTAGTATGGGGGGGAATTCACCCCTCCACTTT.